These 22 T cell receptor beta chains share one sample of origin, sequenced in a study of cytomegalovirus exposure and HLA in healthy donors. Researchers ran the PCR with 60 Vbeta and 13 Jbeta primers. Profiled with immunoSEQ multiplex PCR; TCRdb holds only in-frame clones, not every one. The sample consists of about 160,000 clones, 80% of them appearing once. Sequencing used PBMCs. These receptors came from a man younger than 35 in good health and CMV-seropositive.

In nucleotides, the CDR3 is TGTGCCAGCAGTGAACAGGGGTCGGGTGGCTACACCTTC. This codes for CASSEQGSGGYTF. The genes are TRBV6-4 and TRBJ1-2; 7 bases match TRBD1. Germline CDR1 reads MRHNA; CDR2 reads SNTAGT. This CDR3 is 13 amino acids long. Trimming at V came to 3 bases and at J to 7 bases, leaving 5 bases not matched to a gene.

This sequence joins TRBV18 and TRBJ1-1, with D unclear. The germline V gene has CDR1 KGHSH and CDR2 LQKENI. This CDR3 has 15 residues. Trimming removed 3 bases from V and 0 bases from J, with 11 bases in between. CDR3 protein: CASSPLQNLNTEAFF. In DNA form, the CDR3 reads TGTGCCAGCTCACCCCTACAGAATTTGAACACTGAAGCTTTCTTT. The complete variable domain, with remaining parts taken from reference TRBV18 and TRBJ1-1, reads NAGVMQNPRHLVRRRGQEARLRCSPMKGHSHVYWYRQLPEEGLKFMVYLQKENIIDESGMPKERFSAEFPKEGPSILRIQQVVRGDSAAYFCASSPLQNLNTEAFFGQGTRLTVV.

This clone was detected once. The chain is built from TRBV29-1 and TRBJ1-1; 8 positions agree with TRBD1. The CDR3 is 11 amino acids. J gave up 12 bases and V 5 bases, and 8 bases lay outside the gene matches. CDR1 and CDR2 (germline): SQVTM, ANQGSEA. This CDR3 is CSVYWTGTPFF. CDR3 in DNA: TGCAGCGTTTATTGGACAGGGACGCCTTTCTTT.

The CDR3 DNA sequence: TGCGCCAGCAGCTTGGCCGAGCGGCAGGCATTAGGGGGCTACACCTTC. Translated, it gives CASSLAERQALGGYTF. The gene calls are TRBV5-1 and TRBJ1-2, with D hard to call. Trimming took 0 bases from V and 8 from J, leaving 20 bases between them. CDR1 and CDR2 (germline): SGHRS, YFSETQ. This CDR3 is 16 amino acids long.

The chain employs TRBV25-1 and TRBJ2-2; D might be TRBD2 (6 bases). This CDR3 has 15 amino acids. The V and J ends lost 4 bases and 5 bases respectively, with 14 bases between them. Germline V gene sequence: CDR1 MGHDK, CDR2 SYGVNS. The CDR3 here is CASSGSAGKTGELFF. The CDR3 DNA follows: TGTGCCAGCAGTGGATCAGCGGGTAAAACCGGGGAGCTGTTTTTT.

V is TRBV7-9 and J is TRBJ1-2, with D unclear. Germline values: CDR1 SEHNR, CDR2 FQNEAQ (reference sequence). The CDR3 sequence is 14 residues long. Trimming pared 1 base from V and 4 bases from J, leaving 10 bases between. CDR3 coding DNA: TGTGCCAGCAGCTTAGTTGAGGGAGCCTATGGCTACACCTTC. Translation: CASSLVEGAYGYTF.

V is TRBV19 and J is TRBJ2-2; tentative D call: TRBD2 (6 bases). The CDR3 length is 16 residues. The V and J ends lost 1 base and 5 bases respectively, with 14 bases between them. From germline, CDR1 is LNHDA and CDR2 SQIVND (reference sequence). The CDR3: CASSIVGLAWTGELFF. DNA for the CDR3: TGTGCCAGTAGTATAGTCGGGCTAGCGTGGACCGGGGAGCTGTTTTTT.

This clone came up a few times. The rearrangement uses TRBV4-3 and TRBJ2-2; 8 nucleotides align to TRBD2. V was clipped by 4 bases and J by 0 bases; unmatched bases: 10. The CDR3 consists of 18 residues. Germline CDR1 LGHNA, CDR2 YSLEER. CDR3 sequence reads: CASSLGGRGAPNTGELFF. CDR3 DNA: TGCGCCAGCAGCCTAGGGGGGCGGGGGGCCCCGAACACCGGGGAGCTGTTTTTT.

This rearrangement joins TRBV7-6 to TRBJ1-5, with D unresolved. The CDR3 is 15 amino acids. Between the trimmed V and J ends, which lost 2 bases and 2 bases, there was a span of 10 bases. Germline V CDR1 and CDR2: SGHVS, FNYEAQ. DNA for the CDR3: TGTGCCAGCAGCTTATCTTGTGAGGGCAATCAGCCCCAGCATTTT. Protein: CASSLSCEGNQPQHF. Complete variable domain (other parts from reference TRBV7-6 and TRBJ1-5): GAGVSQSPRYKVTKRGQDVALRCDPISGHVSLYWYRQALGQGPEFLTYFNYEAQQDKSGLPNDRFSAERPEGSISTLTIQRTEQRDSAMYRCASSLSCEGNQPQHFGDGTRLSIL.

The chain employs TRBV7-2 and TRBJ2-5; 13 positions match TRBD2. V was clipped by 1 base and J by 4 bases; unmatched bases: 6. The CDR3 has 17 residues. Germline V lookup: CDR1 SGHTA, CDR2 FQGNSA. This chain's CDR3 is CASSLVGLAGIGETQYF. The CDR3, as DNA: TGTGCCAGCAGCTTAGTGGGACTAGCGGGGATTGGAGAGACCCAGTACTTC.

The V call is TRBV19, the J call TRBJ2-3, with TRBD2 matching over 7 bases. J gave up 3 bases and V 5 bases, and 26 bases lay outside the gene matches. Germline-derived CDR1 and CDR2 are LNHDA and SQIVND (reference sequence). The CDR3 covers 21 residues. CDR3 region: CASSRVRATTAGREGTDTQYF. Here the CDR3 DNA reads TGTGCCAGTAGTCGCGTTAGAGCTACTACCGCGGGAAGGGAGGGAACAGATACGCAGTATTTT.

The chain joins TRBV18 to TRBJ1-3; tentatively, D is TRBD1 (5 bases). Trimming left V 8 bases short and J 9 bases short, with 23 bases between. The CDR3 consists of 15 residues. Germline V gene data show CDR1 as KGHSH and CDR2 as LQKENI. This CDR3 is CASQGPEGAPATIYF. CDR3 DNA sequence: TGTGCCAGCCAGGGCCCGGAGGGTGCCCCGGCCACCATATATTTT.

The chain couples TRBV7-6 to TRBJ1-1; D gene uncertain. From germline, CDR1 is SGHVS and CDR2 FNYEAQ. Trimming left V 0 bases short and J 1 base short, with 12 bases between. The CDR3 covers 16 residues. CDR3 coding DNA: TGTGCCAGCAGCTTAGCGGGAGGGAGGTCGAACACTGAAGCTTTCTTT. This translates into CASSLAGGRSNTEAFF.

This clone was seen only once. The chain couples TRBV21-1 to TRBJ1-5. TRBV21-1 is tagged as a pseudogene. CDR3 size: 17 residues. CDR3 DNA sequence: TGTGCCAGCAGCAAAAGGACCGGGGTAGGGTTGAATCAGCCCCAGCATTTT. It translates to CASSKRTGVGLNQPQHF.

This chain uses TRBV25-1 with TRBJ2-3; weak D call: TRBD1 (6 bases). V dropped 3 bases and J dropped 3 bases, with 16 bases sitting between them. CDR1 is MGHDK, CDR2 SYGVNS, per germline. CDR3 length: 16 amino acids. In DNA form, the CDR3 reads TGTGCCAGCAGTGAGTTTAGGGACACCTTAACAGATACGCAGTATTTT. Translated, it gives CASSEFRDTLTDTQYF.

The chain combines TRBV11-3 with TRBJ2-3, with D possibly being TRBD2 (6 bases). Germline V gene lookup returns CDR1 SGHNT and CDR2 YENEEA. This CDR3 has 16 residues. Trimming left V 0 bases short and J 3 bases short, with 13 bases between. The CDR3 sequence: CASSLDIGGKTDTQYF. Written as DNA, the CDR3 is TGTGCCAGCAGCTTAGATATTGGCGGGAAAACAGATACGCAGTATTTT.

In this sample, this clone turned up a few times. The V and J genes are TRBV15 and TRBJ2-7, with D possibly TRBD1 on 5 matching bases. The ends were cut back, 3 bases at V and 1 base at J, with 10 bases in the middle. CDR1 is LNHNV and CDR2 is YYDKDF in the germline V gene (reference sequence). This CDR3 is built from 14 residues. DNA for the CDR3: TGTGCCACCAGCAGGTCCGACAGTTCCTACGAGCAGTACTTC. Its translation is CATSRSDSSYEQYF.

J is TRBJ2-1 and V is TRBV4-1; unclear D gene. V shed 5 bases and J shed 3 bases, with 8 bases lying between them. The CDR3 is 13 residues long. Germline CDR1 reads MGHRA; CDR2 reads YSYEKL. The CDR3 is CASSEQVYNEQFF. CDR3 nucleotides: TGCGCCAGCAGCGAGCAAGTCTACAATGAGCAGTTCTTC.

CDR3 region: CASSQDSGISPLHF. The CDR3 DNA sequence: TGCGCCAGCAGCCAAGATTCAGGGATATCACCCCTCCACTTT. The chain is built from TRBV4-1 and TRBJ1-6; a possible D gene is TRBD1 (5 bases). Trimming cost V 0 bases and J 10 bases, with 10 bases left between them. CDR1 MGHRA and CDR2 YSYEKL come from the germline V gene. The CDR3 sequence is 14 residues long.

V gene TRBV7-8 combines with J gene TRBJ2-2, with a tentative D call TRBD2 (6 bases). This CDR3 is built from 16 residues. CDR1 is SGHVS and CDR2 is FQNEAQ in the germline V gene. V dropped 7 bases and J dropped 4 bases, with 19 bases sitting between them. The CDR3 nucleotides are TGTGCCAGCAACCATCTACGGGACTTTAGCACCGGGGAGCTGTTTTTT. Translation: CASNHLRDFSTGELFF.

The chain combines TRBV15 with TRBJ2-3; D perhaps matches TRBD1 (7 bases). Germline CDR1 is LNHNV and CDR2 is YYDKDF (reference sequence). This CDR3 contains 14 residues. The germline V and J ends were trimmed by 8 bases and 4 bases, with 16 bases remaining between them. The CDR3 sequence: CATRQGGGPDTQYF. Written as DNA, the CDR3 is TGTGCCACCCGTCAGGGGGGAGGCCCAGATACGCAGTATTTT.

DNA of the CDR3: TGCGCCAGCAGCTTCCGGGACTCCCAGAATGAGCAGTTCTTC. This sequence encodes CASSFRDSQNEQFF. V usage is TRBV5-1 and J usage is TRBJ2-1; TRBD2 might be the D (6 bases). This CDR3 has 14 residues. V gave up 2 bases and J gave up 7 bases, with 13 bases separating them. Looked up from germline, CDR1 is SGHRS and CDR2 is YFSETQ.